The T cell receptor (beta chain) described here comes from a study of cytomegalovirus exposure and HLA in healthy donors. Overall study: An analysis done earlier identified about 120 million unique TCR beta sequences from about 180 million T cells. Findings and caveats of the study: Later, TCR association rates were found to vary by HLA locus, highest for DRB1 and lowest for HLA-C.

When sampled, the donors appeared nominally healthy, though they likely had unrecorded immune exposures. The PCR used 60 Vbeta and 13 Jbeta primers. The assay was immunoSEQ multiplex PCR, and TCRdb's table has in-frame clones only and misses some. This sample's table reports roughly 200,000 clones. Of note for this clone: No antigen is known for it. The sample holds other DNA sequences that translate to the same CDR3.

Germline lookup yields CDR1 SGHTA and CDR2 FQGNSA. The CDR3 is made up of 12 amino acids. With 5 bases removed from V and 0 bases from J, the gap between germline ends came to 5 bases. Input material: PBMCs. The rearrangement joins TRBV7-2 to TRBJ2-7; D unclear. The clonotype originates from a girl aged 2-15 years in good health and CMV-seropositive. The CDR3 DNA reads TGTGCCAGCAGCCTTAGCTCCTACGAGCAGTACTTC. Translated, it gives CASSLSSYEQYF.